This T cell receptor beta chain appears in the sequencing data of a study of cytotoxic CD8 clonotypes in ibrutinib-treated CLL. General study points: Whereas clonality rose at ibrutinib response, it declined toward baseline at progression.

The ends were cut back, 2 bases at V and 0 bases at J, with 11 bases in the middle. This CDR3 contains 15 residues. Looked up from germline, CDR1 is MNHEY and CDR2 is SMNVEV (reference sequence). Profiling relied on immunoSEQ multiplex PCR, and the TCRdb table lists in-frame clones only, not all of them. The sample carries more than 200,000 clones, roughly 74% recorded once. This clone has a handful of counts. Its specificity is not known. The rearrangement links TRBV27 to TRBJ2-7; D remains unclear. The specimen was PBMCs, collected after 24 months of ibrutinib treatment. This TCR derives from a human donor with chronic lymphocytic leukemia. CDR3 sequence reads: CASSLAPSGSYEQYF. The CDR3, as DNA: TGTGCCAGCAGTTTAGCCCCCTCAGGCTCCTACGAGCAGTACTTC.